This T cell receptor beta chain was sequenced for a study of cytomegalovirus exposure and HLA in healthy donors. 13 Jbeta primers and 60 Vbeta primers were used for the PCR. TCRdb's copy holds only in-frame clones and misses some; the assay was immunoSEQ multiplex PCR. The sample has about 59,000 clones, just under 75% seen once. What was sequenced was PBMCs. This clonotype originated in a young man in good health and CMV-seropositive.

The CDR3 DNA is TGTGCCAGCAGCCCGACTTTACAACAGGGGATCACAGATACGCAGTATTTT. Translated, it gives CASSPTLQQGITDTQYF. The rearrangement joins TRBV4-2 to TRBJ2-3; 7 nucleotides line up with TRBD1. CDR3 size: 17 residues. The junction had 12 bases not matched to a gene; V was cut back by 4 bases and J by 2 bases. From germline, CDR1 is LGHNA and CDR2 YNFKEQ.